Below, 9 T cell receptor beta chains from the same sample are listed, as sequenced in a study of blood T cell repertoires in COVID-19 (TCRdb year 2020). Library preparation employed the immunoSEQ multiplex PCR assay. TCRdb took over this immuneACCESS table, retaining in-frame rearrangements with V and J assigned. Such tables are incomplete; in checked studies, under half of the missing clones stem from an unresolved V gene, and the remainder is unexplained. This sample has 150,000 to 200,000 clones in its table, and 82% of those were observed once. The ten largest clonotypes hold about 10% of the sample. The sequencing sample was made of peripheral blood. These receptors were obtained from a woman of 80 years or more with active or convalescent COVID-19.

The chain is built from TRBV2 and TRBJ1-1; 10 bases are shared with TRBD1. The J segment lost 1 base and the V segment lost 6 bases, leaving 8 bases of the junction unmatched. CDR1 and CDR2 from the germline V gene are SNHLY and FYNNEI. The CDR3 sequence is 16 residues long. CDR3: CASSPGQGRRNTEAFF. CDR3 bases: TGTGCCAGCAGCCCGGGACAGGGGCGAAGGAACACTGAAGCTTTCTTT.

The chain employs TRBV2 and TRBJ2-1; TRBD2 is a possible D gene (5 bases). The germline V gene has CDR1 SNHLY and CDR2 FYNNEI. V lost 4 bases and J 10 bases, leaving 20 bases between the germline ends. There are 15 residues in the CDR3. The DNA for the CDR3 is TGTGCCAGCAGTGCCTTTGGGCCCGGGGTGTTGGAGCAGTTCTTC. It is translated as CASSAFGPGVLEQFF.

This clone was seen a handful of times. V and J are TRBV19 and TRBJ2-6; no firm D call. V was clipped by 8 bases and J by 0 bases, with 5 bases between them. CDR1 and CDR2 (germline): LNHDA, SQIVND (reference sequence). The CDR3 runs to 13 residues. The CDR3 DNA is TGTGCCAGTGACAACTCTGGGGCCAACGTCCTGACTTTC. Its protein product is CASDNSGANVLTF.

The chain combines TRBV5-1 with TRBJ1-2; 7 nucleotides match TRBD1. The V and J ends lost 4 bases and 5 bases, in that order; junction bases with no gene match: 2. CDR1 and CDR2 (germline): SGHRS, YFSETQ. The CDR3 is made up of 12 amino acids. Written as DNA, the CDR3 is TGCGCCAGCAGCGAGGACAGGTATGGCTACACCTTC. It is translated as CASSEDRYGYTF.

The chain employs TRBV5-1 and TRBJ2-1; 9 nucleotides agree with TRBD2. The V segment lost 2 bases and the J segment 1 base; nucleotides outside the gene matches: 13. Germline V gene sequence: CDR1 SGHRS, CDR2 YFSETQ. The CDR3 spans 19 residues. CDR3 DNA: TGCGCCAGCAGCTTTTCGCGGCGGCTAGCGGGATCTTCCTACAATGAGCAGTTCTTC. Translating gives CASSFSRRLAGSSYNEQFF. Supplemented by reference TRBV5-1 and TRBJ2-1, the full variable domain reads KAGVTQTPRYLIKTRGQQVTLSCSPISGHRSVSWYQQTPGQGLQFLFEYFSETQRNKGNFPGRFSGRQFSNSRSEMNVSTLELGDSALYLCASSFSRRLAGSSYNEQFFGPGTRLTVL.

This chain connects TRBV12-3 or TRBV12-4 to TRBJ2-7; a weak D match, TRBD2 (5 bases). V gave up 1 base and J gave up 12 bases, with 13 bases separating them. This CDR3 is 12 amino acids long. CDR3: CASSLVLRELYF. DNA for the CDR3: TGTGCCAGCAGTTTAGTTTTACGGGAATTGTACTTC.

This chain connects TRBV19 to TRBJ1-4, with 10 bases matching TRBD1. CDR3 length: 15 residues. The V and J ends lost 7 bases and 7 bases, in that order; junction bases with no gene match: 9. Germline V gene data show CDR1 as LNHDA and CDR2 as SQIVND (reference sequence). CDR3 DNA sequence: TGTGCCAGTACAAGTCTGAGGACAGGGGGTGAAAAACTGTTTTTT. Translated: CASTSLRTGGEKLFF.

This clone appeared once. The chain joins TRBV9 to TRBJ1-1; D not resolved. The CDR3 loop spans 14 amino acids. Germline-derived CDR1 and CDR2 are SGDLS and YYNGEE. Trimming pared 1 base from V and 8 bases from J, leaving 15 bases between. The CDR3 is CASSVQAGGVEAFF. In DNA, the CDR3 is TGTGCCAGCAGCGTACAAGCTGGCGGGGTAGAAGCTTTCTTT.

This clone has a single count. The chain's CDR3 is CASSLAAGSNTEAFF. In DNA form, the CDR3 reads TGTGCCAGCAGCTTGGCCGCAGGATCGAACACTGAAGCTTTCTTT. The rearrangement links TRBV5-4 to TRBJ1-1; D uncertain. Germline CDR1 SGHNT, CDR2 YYREEE (reference sequence). V dropped 0 bases and J dropped 1 base, with 10 bases sitting between them. The CDR3 runs 15 residues.